This TCR beta chain was retrieved from a study of PD-L1 blockade in urothelial cancer (TCRdb year 2017). About the study as a whole: Therapy was started at some point between 2014 and 2016 for all patients, and atezolizumab 1,200 mg was administered intravenously every 3 weeks. Over 28 patients had pretreatment blood TCR-seq, about 24 had at least one posttreatment blood collection, and about 24 had tumor TCR-seq. Under 10 patients reached durable clinical benefit, while about 20 patients did not. TCR sequencing covered pretreatment tumor samples and matched, serially collected peripheral blood taken before and after atezolizumab treatment. A median of roughly 140,000 T cells and 65,000 to 90,000 unique TCRs was obtained from blood samples, and a median clonality of approximately 0.08 was observed. An ECOG performance status of 0 or 1 was recorded for the patients, and 0 to 3 prior chemotherapy regimens had been received by the patients. Progression-free survival longer than 6 months counted as durable clinical benefit, and TCR features were additionally tested against both progression-free and overall survival. Blood samples were analyzed at two time points: 3 weeks after treatment start (second dose) and 6 weeks after treatment start. Somatic, immune and clinical correlates of response to PD-L1 blockade with atezolizumab in urothelial cancer were the focus of an exploratory multi-omic analysis. In the same patients, pretreatment tumors underwent whole exome sequencing and RNA sequencing in addition to TCR sequencing. Twenty-five of 29 patients were males with bladder-origin urothelial cancer, and about 60% of the 29 reported a prior smoking history. General conclusions and limits of the study: Small sample size (n of about 30) and many exploratory analyses mean the results are intended to be hypothesis-generating. Among patients with durable benefit, tumor-associated TCR clones showed greater expansion in peripheral blood 3 weeks after treatment started (n = 22, p = 0.022). A pretreatment peripheral blood TCR clonality below the median was linked to improved progression-free and overall survival.

V ends up 3 bases short and J 0 bases short, with an unmatched junction base count of 6. Per the germline V gene (reference sequence), SEHNR is the CDR1 and FQNEAQ is the CDR2. The CDR3 goes from the cysteine to the phenylalanine over 17 residues. Just CDR3 DNA is preserved here, 51 bases in frame from base 1. Synthetic TCR analog templates were spiked into each PCR to estimate absolute template abundance from read counts. Using the immunoSEQ assay, TCRbeta CDR3 regions were amplified from genomic DNA with bias-controlled V and J gene primers. Sequencing of rearranged TCRbeta segments was performed at approximately 20X coverage. The authors' pipeline ran thus. Clustering was used to correct sequencing errors, and CDR3s were annotated against IMGT so that V, D and J genes could be assigned. Downstream analyses used only productive TCRbeta rearrangements, leaving out any out-of-frame or stop-codon sequences. Clonality was calculated as one minus the Shannon entropy normalized by the log of the number of unique productive sequences. Fisher's exact test with Benjamini-Hochberg correction, at a threshold of adjusted p below 0.01, was used to find clones that differed between time points or between blood and tumor. In TCRdb, the immuneACCESS table is reduced to in-frame sequences with V and J assigned. These tables do not hold every clone; where another copy was compared, an unresolved V gene accounts for under half, and the others remain unexplained. The V and J calls and clone size are taken from that table; D and trimming were inferred from the DNA. The sample table records about 48,000 clones; 65% to 85% of these occur just once. The top ten hold just over 8.5% of the sample.

The intended sense of this specimen's time point label: peripheral blood 6 weeks after treatment start. The cohort included 29 patients with locally advanced or metastatic urothelial carcinoma who were treated at Memorial Sloan Kettering on a trial protocol. Peripheral blood mononuclear cells were collected pretreatment and during treatment, with between 1 and 8 total time points per patient. The Qiagen DNeasy Blood extraction kit was used to purify genomic DNA from total PBMCs and tumor samples. PBMCs were collected pretreatment and during treatment, and were isolated and stored as previously described. This clone was detected only once. Its antigen is not yet known. No base quality information exists; no much larger clone differs at one position.

The V and J segments used are TRBV7-9 and TRBJ1-1, and 11 junction bases match TRBD1. The sequences come from PBMCs, collected around atezolizumab (anti-PD-L1) treatment. The sequence was obtained from a man between 65 and 85 years old with urothelial cancer. The DNA sequence is given as TGTGCCAGCAGCTTCTTGGGACAGGGGGACATGAACACTGAAGCTTTCTTT. This sequence encodes CASSFLGQGDMNTEAFF.